In its sample, the clone carrying this TCR beta chain was seen once. Its matching antigen is unknown. The record originates from a study of siplizumab effects on memory and regulatory T cells. Broader study findings: Suppression by proliferating Tregs derived from siplizumab cultures was not verified.

The assay looked at 80,000 to 100,000 TCR templates in each sample. Assay used: immunoSEQ multiplex PCR; TCRdb lists only in-frame clones, some missing. The sample contains tens of thousands of clones, around nine tenths of which appear only once. CDR1 and CDR2 (germline): SEHNR, FQNEAQ (reference sequence). The CDR3 runs to 14 residues. V shed 8 bases, J shed 7 bases, and the junction held 11 bases outside the gene matches. The chain recombines TRBV7-9 with TRBJ2-1; 7 bases are a match to TRBD2. The TCR originated in a human donor in good health. The specimen was Tregs sorted from blood. The CDR3 region is CASQNWGGRNEQFF. The CDR3 DNA is TGTGCCAGCCAAAATTGGGGGGGTAGGAATGAGCAGTTCTTC. The whole variable domain, remainder taken from reference TRBV7-9 and TRBJ2-1, is DTGVSQNPRHKITKRGQNVTFRCDPISEHNRLYWYRQTLGQGPEFLTYFQNEAQLEKSRLLSDRFSAERPKGSFSTLEIQRTEQGDSAMYLCASQNWGGRNEQFFGPGTRLTVL.